The 7 T cell receptor beta chains below come from one sample, sequenced in a study of T cell responses to AZD1222 COVID-19 vaccine. The table came from immunoSEQ multiplex PCR; TCRdb's copy has only in-frame clones and leaves some out. The profile covers roughly 120,000 clones, with approximately 92% appearing a single time and around 8% taken by the ten largest. The sample consisted of peripheral blood, taken 28 days after the second AZD1222 dose. These TCRs come from an adult who received the AZD1222 COVID-19 vaccine.

The chain employs TRBV2 and TRBJ1-5; 9 bases line up with TRBD1. The germline CDR1 and CDR2 sequences are SNHLY and FYNNEI. V shed 5 bases, J shed 5 bases, and the junction held 4 bases outside the gene matches. The CDR3 has 14 amino acids. Here the CDR3 reads CASSRTGEDQPQHF. The CDR3 nucleotides read TGTGCCAGCAGTCGGACAGGGGAAGATCAGCCCCAGCATTTT. The variable domain in full, with the rest retrieved from reference TRBV2 and TRBJ1-5, is EPEVTQTPSHQVTQMGQEVILRCVPISNHLYFYWYRQILGQKVEFLVSFYNNEISEKSEIFDDQFSVERPDGSNFTLKIRSTKLEDSAMYFCASSRTGEDQPQHFGDGTRLSIL.

The chain uses TRBV24-1 and TRBJ1-2; maybe TRBD1 (6 bases). CDR3 length equals 13 residues. The ends were cut back, 8 bases at V and 8 bases at J, with 17 bases in the middle. The V gene's germline CDR1 is KGHDR and CDR2 SFDVKD. The CDR3: CATTQRGGGGYTF. DNA for the CDR3: TGTGCCACCACGCAACGCGGGGGGGGCGGCTACACCTTC.

The chain joins TRBV7-9 to TRBJ2-7, with D perhaps TRBD1 (5 bases). CDR3 length: 12 amino acids. Germline V gene sequence: CDR1 SEHNR, CDR2 FQNEAQ (reference sequence). With 4 bases removed from V and 3 bases from J, the gap between germline ends came to 7 bases. CDR3 loop: CASSSGHYEQYF. CDR3 nucleotides: TGTGCCAGCAGCTCCGGACACTACGAGCAGTACTTC.

The chain combines TRBV20-1 with TRBJ1-1; unclear D gene. V lost 5 bases and J 6 bases, leaving 7 bases between the germline ends. Looked up from germline, CDR1 is DFQATT and CDR2 is SNEGSKA (reference sequence). This CDR3 region has 10 residues. CDR3 in amino acids: CSAARPEAFF. In DNA form, the CDR3 reads TGCAGTGCTGCCAGGCCTGAAGCTTTCTTT.

The chain employs TRBV5-8 and TRBJ1-2, with D uncertain. Germline-derived CDR1 and CDR2 are SGHTS and YDEGEE. The CDR3 sequence is 14 residues long. Trimming stripped 3 bases from V and 4 bases from J, with 13 bases between. The chain's CDR3 is CASSWPGISYGYTF. The CDR3 DNA is TGTGCCAGCAGCTGGCCCGGGATCTCCTATGGCTACACCTTC.

This chain links TRBV5-1 with TRBJ2-2; weak D call: TRBD2 (5 bases). CDR3 length: 12 residues. Germline-derived CDR1 and CDR2 are SGHRS and YFSETQ. Trimming pared 5 bases from V and 7 bases from J, leaving 9 bases between. CDR3 residues: CASSPGGGELFF. CDR3 nucleotide sequence: TGCGCCAGCAGTCCCGGAGGCGGGGAGCTGTTTTTT.

This chain uses TRBV2 with TRBJ1-4, with D possibly being TRBD1 (5 bases). CDR1 and CDR2 (germline): SNHLY, FYNNEI. This CDR3 has 14 amino acids. V shed 6 bases and J shed 0 bases, with 8 bases lying between them. The CDR3 spells CASRRGATNEKLFF. The DNA of the CDR3 is TGTGCCAGCAGAAGGGGCGCAACTAATGAAAAACTGTTTTTT.